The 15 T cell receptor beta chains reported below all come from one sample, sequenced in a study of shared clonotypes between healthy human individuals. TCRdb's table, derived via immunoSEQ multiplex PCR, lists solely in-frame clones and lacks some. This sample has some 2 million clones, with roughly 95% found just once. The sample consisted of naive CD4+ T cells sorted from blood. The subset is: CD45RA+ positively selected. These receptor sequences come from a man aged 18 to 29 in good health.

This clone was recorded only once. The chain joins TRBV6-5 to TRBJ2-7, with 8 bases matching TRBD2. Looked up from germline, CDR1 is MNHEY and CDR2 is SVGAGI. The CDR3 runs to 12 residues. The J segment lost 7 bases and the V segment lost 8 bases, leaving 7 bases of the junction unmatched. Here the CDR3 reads CASLSTGGEQYF. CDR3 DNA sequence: TGTGCCAGCCTATCAACGGGGGGGGAGCAGTACTTC.

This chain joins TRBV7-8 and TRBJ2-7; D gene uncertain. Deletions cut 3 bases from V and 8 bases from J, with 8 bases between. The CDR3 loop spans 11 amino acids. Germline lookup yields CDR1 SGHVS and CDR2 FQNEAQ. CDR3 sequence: CASSFQSQQYF. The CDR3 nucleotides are TGTGCCAGCAGCTTCCAAAGTCAGCAGTACTTC.

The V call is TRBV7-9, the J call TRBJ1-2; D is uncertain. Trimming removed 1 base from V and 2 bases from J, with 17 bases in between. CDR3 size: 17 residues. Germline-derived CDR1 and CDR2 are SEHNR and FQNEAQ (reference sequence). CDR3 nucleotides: TGTGCCAGCAGCTTAGGGGGTCTAGACGGCCACAACTATGGCTACACCTTC. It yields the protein CASSLGGLDGHNYGYTF. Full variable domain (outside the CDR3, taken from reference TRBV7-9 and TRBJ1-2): DTGVSQNPRHKITKRGQNVTFRCDPISEHNRLYWYRQTLGQGPEFLTYFQNEAQLEKSRLLSDRFSAERPKGSFSTLEIQRTEQGDSAMYLCASSLGGLDGHNYGYTFGSGTRLTVV.

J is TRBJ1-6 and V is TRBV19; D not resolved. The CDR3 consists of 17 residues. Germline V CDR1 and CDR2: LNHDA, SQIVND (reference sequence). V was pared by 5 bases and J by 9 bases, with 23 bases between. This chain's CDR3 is CASSEGKGKLQRSPLHF. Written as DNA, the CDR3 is TGTGCCAGTAGTGAAGGTAAAGGGAAGCTTCAACGTTCACCCCTCCACTTT.

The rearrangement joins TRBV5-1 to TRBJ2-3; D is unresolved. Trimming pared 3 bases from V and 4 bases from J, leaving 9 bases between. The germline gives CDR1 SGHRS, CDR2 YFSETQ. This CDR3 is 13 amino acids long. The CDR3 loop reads CASSSQVADTQYF. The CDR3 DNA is TGCGCCAGCAGCTCCCAGGTGGCAGATACGCAGTATTTT.

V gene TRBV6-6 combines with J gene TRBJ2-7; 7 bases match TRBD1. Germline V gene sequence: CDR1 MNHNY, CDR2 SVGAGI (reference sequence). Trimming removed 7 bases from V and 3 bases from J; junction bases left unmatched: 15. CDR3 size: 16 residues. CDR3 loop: CASKDRVPLSVYEQYF. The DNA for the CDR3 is TGTGCCAGCAAAGACAGGGTCCCCCTCTCCGTCTACGAGCAGTACTTC.

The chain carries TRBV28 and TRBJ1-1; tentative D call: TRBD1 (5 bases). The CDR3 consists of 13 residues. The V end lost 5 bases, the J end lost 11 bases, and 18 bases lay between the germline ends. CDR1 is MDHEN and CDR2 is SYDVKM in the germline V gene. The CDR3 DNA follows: TGTGCCAGCAGTCCCGACGGGACCAGCGAGGCTTTCTTT. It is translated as CASSPDGTSEAFF.

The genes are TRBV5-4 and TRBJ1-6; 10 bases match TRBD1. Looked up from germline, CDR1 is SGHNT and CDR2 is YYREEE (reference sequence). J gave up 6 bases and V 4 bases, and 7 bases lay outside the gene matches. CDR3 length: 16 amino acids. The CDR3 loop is CASSTRQGAGNSPLHF. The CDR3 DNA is TGTGCCAGCAGCACGCGACAGGGGGCTGGTAATTCACCCCTCCACTTT.

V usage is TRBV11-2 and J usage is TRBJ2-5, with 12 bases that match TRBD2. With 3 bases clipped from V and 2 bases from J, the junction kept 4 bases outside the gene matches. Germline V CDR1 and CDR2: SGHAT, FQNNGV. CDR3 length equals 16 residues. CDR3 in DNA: TGTGCCAGCAGCTTTGGGCTAGCGGGAGGGCAAGAGACCCAGTACTTC. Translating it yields CASSFGLAGGQETQYF.

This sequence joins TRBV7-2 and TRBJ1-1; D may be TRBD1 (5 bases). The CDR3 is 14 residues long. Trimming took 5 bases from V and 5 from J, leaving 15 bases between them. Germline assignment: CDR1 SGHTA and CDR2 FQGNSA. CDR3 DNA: TGTGCCAGCAGCCCCCTTCAGGGACGTACTGAAGCTTTCTTT. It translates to CASSPLQGRTEAFF.

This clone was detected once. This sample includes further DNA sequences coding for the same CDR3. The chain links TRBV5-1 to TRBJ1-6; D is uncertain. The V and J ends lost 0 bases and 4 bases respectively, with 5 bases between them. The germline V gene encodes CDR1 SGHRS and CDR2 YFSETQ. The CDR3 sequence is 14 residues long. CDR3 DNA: TGCGCCAGCAGCTTGGGTGATTATAATTCACCCCTCCACTTT. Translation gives CASSLGDYNSPLHF.

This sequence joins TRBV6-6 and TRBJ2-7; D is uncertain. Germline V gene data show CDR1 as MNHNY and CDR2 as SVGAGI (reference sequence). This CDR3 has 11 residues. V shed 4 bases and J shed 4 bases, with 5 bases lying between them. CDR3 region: CASSLQYEQYF. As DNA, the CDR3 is TGTGCCAGCAGTTTGCAATACGAGCAGTACTTC.

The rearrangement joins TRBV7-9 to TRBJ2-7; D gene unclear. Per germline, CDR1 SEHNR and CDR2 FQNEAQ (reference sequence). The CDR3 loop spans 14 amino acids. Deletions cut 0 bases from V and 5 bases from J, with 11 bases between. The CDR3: CASSLAKGLHEQYF. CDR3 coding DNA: TGTGCCAGCAGCTTAGCAAAAGGGTTACACGAGCAGTACTTC.

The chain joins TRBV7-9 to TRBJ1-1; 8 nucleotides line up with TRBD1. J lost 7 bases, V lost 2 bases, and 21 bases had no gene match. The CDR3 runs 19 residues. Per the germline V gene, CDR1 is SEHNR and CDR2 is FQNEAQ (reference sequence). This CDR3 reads CASSLMFLGSGGEGDEAFF. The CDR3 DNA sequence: TGTGCCAGCAGCTTAATGTTTCTCGGCTCAGGGGGCGAGGGCGATGAAGCTTTCTTT.

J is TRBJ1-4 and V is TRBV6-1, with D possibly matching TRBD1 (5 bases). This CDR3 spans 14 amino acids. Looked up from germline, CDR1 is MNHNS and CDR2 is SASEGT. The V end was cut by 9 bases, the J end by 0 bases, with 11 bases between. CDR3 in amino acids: CASHRDPTNEKLFF. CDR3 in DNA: TGTGCCAGTCACCGGGACCCAACTAATGAAAAACTGTTTTTT.